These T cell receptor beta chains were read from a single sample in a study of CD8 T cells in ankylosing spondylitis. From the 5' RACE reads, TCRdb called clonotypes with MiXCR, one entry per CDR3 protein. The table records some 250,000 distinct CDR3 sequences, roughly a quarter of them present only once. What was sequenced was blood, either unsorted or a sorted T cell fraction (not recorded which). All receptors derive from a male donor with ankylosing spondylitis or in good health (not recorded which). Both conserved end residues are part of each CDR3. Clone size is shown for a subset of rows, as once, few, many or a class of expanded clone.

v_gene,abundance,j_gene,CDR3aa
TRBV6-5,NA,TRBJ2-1,CASSRQGNEQFF
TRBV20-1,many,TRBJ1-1,CRPLGQRNTEAFF
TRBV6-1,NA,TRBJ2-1,CASSPRPISGGGNEQFF
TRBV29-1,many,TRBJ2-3,CSGTGGSSTDTQYF
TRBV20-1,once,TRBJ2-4,CSARGMRGWTKNIQYF
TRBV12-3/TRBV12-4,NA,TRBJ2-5,CASSLRGIGETQYF
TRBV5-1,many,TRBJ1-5,CASSLSGASNQPQHF
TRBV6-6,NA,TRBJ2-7,CASSYGRDEQYF
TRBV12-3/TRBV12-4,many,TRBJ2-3,CASTRGSSDTQYF
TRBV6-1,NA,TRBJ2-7,CASDETYEQYF
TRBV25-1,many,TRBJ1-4,CASSASPPGTGLGKLFF
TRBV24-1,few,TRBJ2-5,CATSDPTMPETQYF
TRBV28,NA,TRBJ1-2,CASSSWPGARGYTF
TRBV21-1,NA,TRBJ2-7,CASSKAGRWRTEQYF
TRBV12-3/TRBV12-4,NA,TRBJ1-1,CASRGYRDYTEAFF
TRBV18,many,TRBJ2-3,CASSPGTAGQITDTQYF
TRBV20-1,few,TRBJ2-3,CSARPGLAGVTDTQYF
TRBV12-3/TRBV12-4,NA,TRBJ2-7,CASSLQRGGYDEQYF
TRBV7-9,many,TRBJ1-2,CASSSFSLNYGYTF
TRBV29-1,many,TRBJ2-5,CSVRGAQETQYF
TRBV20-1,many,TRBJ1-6,CSAREGTGNSPLHF
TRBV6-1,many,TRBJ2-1,CASSPRGLMDEQFF
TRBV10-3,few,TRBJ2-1,CAISEPGGADNEQFF
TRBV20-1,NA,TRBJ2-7,CSAVPGLSYEQYF
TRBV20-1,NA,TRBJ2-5,CSARDLSGRGETQYF
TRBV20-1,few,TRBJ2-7,CSAGGQAGSYEQYF
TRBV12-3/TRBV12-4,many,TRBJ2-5,CASSRDRVGGTQYF
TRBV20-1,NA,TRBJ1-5,CSAPTGFRQPQHF
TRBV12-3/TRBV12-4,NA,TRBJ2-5,CASSPSPGQETQYF
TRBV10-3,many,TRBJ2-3,CAIRGLSPTDTQYF
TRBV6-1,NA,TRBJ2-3,CASNGRSGGSTDTQYF
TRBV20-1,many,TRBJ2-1,CSARDGTSVHNEQFF
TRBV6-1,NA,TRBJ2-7,CASTQGGRGSYEQYF
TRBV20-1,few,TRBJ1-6,CSAPLGSSYNSPLHF
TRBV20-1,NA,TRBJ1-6,CSADPGTAYSPLHF